This T cell receptor (beta chain) was sequenced in a study of T cell responses to AZD1222 COVID-19 vaccine. Overall study results and limits: Clonal diversity was possibly underestimated; the donors were predominantly white British and more often female.

In the case of this clone: The antigen remains unidentified.

Method: immunoSEQ multiplex PCR; TCRdb's copy keeps in-frame clones and lacks some. The sample lists about 150,000 clones; approximately 90% were seen once. The specimen comprised peripheral blood, sampled on day 0 of AZD1222 vaccination. The sequence was collected from an adult in good health.

This CDR3 reads CATGTGNTGELFF. The CDR3 nucleotides read TGTGCCACCGGCACGGGGAACACCGGGGAGCTGTTTTTT. The genes are TRBV24-1 and TRBJ2-2; D remains ambiguous. CDR3 length equals 13 residues. CDR1 is KGHDR, CDR2 SFDVKD, per germline. V dropped 9 bases and J dropped 1 base, with 8 bases sitting between them.